These T cell receptor beta chains were read from a single sample in a study of T cell responses to AZD1222 COVID-19 vaccine. The protocol was immunoSEQ multiplex PCR, while the TCRdb copy is restricted to in-frame clones and leaves out a portion. This table holds fewer than 30,000 clones, around 83% found once. The sample consisted of peripheral blood, taken 28 days after the second AZD1222 dose. The receptors come from an adult who received the AZD1222 COVID-19 vaccine. The CDR3 runs from the conserved cysteine through the conserved F or W. A D gene is named only where the DNA matches it firmly. Clone size is given for some rows only: seen once, a few or many times, or a class if the clone is expanded.

TRBV29-1	NA	TRBD2	TRBJ2-5	TGCAGCGTTGACCCAGCGGGGCAAGAGACCCAGTACTTC	CSVDPAGQETQYF
TRBV2	NA	NA	TRBJ2-4	TGTGCCAGCAGTAGGGATAATTGGGACATTCAGTACTTC	CASSRDNWDIQYF
TRBV24-1	NA	NA	TRBJ1-1	TGTGCCACCAGTGATTTGCAGGTAAGGACTGAAGCTTTCTTT	CATSDLQVRTEAFF
TRBV11-2	NA	TRBD2	TRBJ2-3	TGTGCCAGCAGCTTTGAGCGGGGGGGAAAAGATACGCAGTATTTT	CASSFERGGKDTQYF
TRBV5-6	NA	TRBD2	TRBJ2-3	TGTGCCAGCAGCCGGACTAGCGGGGGGTACACAGATACGCAGTATTTT	CASSRTSGGYTDTQYF
TRBV28	NA	NA	TRBJ2-7	TGTGCCAGCACGGGTCTCCACTACGAGCAGTACTTC	CASTGLHYEQYF
TRBV5-1	NA	NA	TRBJ2-1	TGCGCCAGCAGCTTCTACGGGAGCTCCTACAATGAGCAGTTCTTC	CASSFYGSSYNEQFF
TRBV19	NA	NA	TRBJ2-4	TGTGCCAGTAGTATCAACCACCAAGCCAAAAACATTCAGTACTTC	CASSINHQAKNIQYF
TRBV9	NA	TRBD2	TRBJ2-1	TGTGCCAGCAGTGACGGGACTAGCGGGGGGATGGACAATGAGCAGTTCTTC	CASSDGTSGGMDNEQFF
TRBV5-5	once	NA	TRBJ2-7	TGTGCCAGCAGCTGGGGTGGGACCGAGGCGGGCGAGCAGTACTTC	CASSWGGTEAGEQYF
TRBV5-4	NA	NA	TRBJ1-4	TGTGCCAGCAGCTCGGTTGGGGGATCAACTAATGAAAAACTGTTTTTT	CASSSVGGSTNEKLFF
TRBV5-6	NA	TRBD1	TRBJ1-2	TGTGCCAGCAGCTGGACAGGGGCTAAAGGCTACACCTTC	CASSWTGAKGYTF
TRBV2	once	TRBD1	TRBJ1-5	TGTGCCAGCAGTGGACAGGGGGCAGATCAGCCCCAGCATTTT	CASSGQGADQPQHF
TRBV7-3	NA	NA	TRBJ1-2	TGTGCCAGCAGCTTAATGGGGCAGGGGATTGACGGCTACACCTTC	CASSLMGQGIDGYTF
TRBV3-1/TRBV3-2	NA	TRBD1	TRBJ1-1	TGTGCCAGCAGCCATTCTGGGACAGATAACACTGAAGCTTTCTTT	CASSHSGTDNTEAFF
TRBV3-1/TRBV3-2	NA	TRBD1	TRBJ1-6	TGTGCCAGCAGCCGCCGGGACAGTCTAAATTCACCCCTCCACTTT	CASSRRDSLNSPLHF
TRBV29-1	NA	NA	TRBJ2-3	TGCAGCGTTGCCCAGTCAGGGGGGTCCCCGTGGGGAGGCACAGATACGCAGTATTTT	CSVAQSGGSPWGGTDTQYF
TRBV9	few	NA	TRBJ1-6	TGTGCCAGCAGCGGGACAGTAAAATATAATTCACCCCTCCACTTT	CASSGTVKYNSPLHF
TRBV11-2	NA	NA	TRBJ2-7	TGTGCCAGCAGCCCCCGGAGTGGGGACGAGCAGTACTTC	CASSPRSGDEQYF
TRBV21-1	NA	NA	TRBJ2-2	TGTGCCAGCAGCTGTCACCAGGGGTTCGGGGAGCTGTTTTTT	CASSCHQGFGELFF
TRBV7-8	once	NA	TRBJ2-5	TGTGCCAGCAGCTTCCGGGCAGACGCTCTGTACTTC	CASSFRADALYF
TRBV3-1/TRBV3-2	NA	NA	TRBJ1-1	TGTGCCAGCAGCCAATATACTGAAGCTTTCTTT	CASSQYTEAFF
TRBV6-5	NA	NA	TRBJ1-5	TGTGCCAGCAGTTACGAGGGGTTGCAGCCCCAGCATTTT	CASSYEGLQPQHF
TRBV6-1	once	NA	TRBJ2-7	TGTGCCAGCAGTGAATATTCATGGTCCTACGAGCAGTACTTC	CASSEYSWSYEQYF
TRBV28	NA	NA	TRBJ2-7	TGTGCCAGCAGCAACGGACAGAACTCCTACGAGCAGTACTTC	CASSNGQNSYEQYF
TRBV24-1	NA	NA	TRBJ1-2	TGTGCCACCAGTGATTTTAGCTATGGCTACACCTTC	CATSDFSYGYTF
TRBV7-3	NA	NA	TRBJ2-5	TGTGCCAGCAGCTTACGGCCGTCGGAGGTGGAGACCCAGTACTTC	CASSLRPSEVETQYF
TRBV19	NA	NA	TRBJ2-1	TGTGCCAGTAGTATAGCTTTACGGGCCACTGAGCAGTTCTTC	CASSIALRATEQFF
TRBV27	NA	NA	TRBJ2-5	TGTGCCAGCAGTTTAACTTTCAGGGTCTTCACGGGGGAGACCCAGTACTTC	CASSLTFRVFTGETQYF
TRBV19	NA	TRBD1	TRBJ2-3	TGTGCCAGTAGTAGCCGGACAGGCCGCACAGATACGCAGTATTTT	CASSSRTGRTDTQYF
TRBV4-1	NA	TRBD2	TRBJ2-2	TGCGCCAGCAGCCAAGAGGGCCAGGGACTAGCGGGGGGTTACACCGGGGAGCTGTTTTTT	CASSQEGQGLAGGYTGELFF
TRBV18	NA	TRBD2	TRBJ2-1	TGTGCCAGCCTTAGCGGGGCTTGGAATGAGCAGTTCTTC	CASLSGAWNEQFF
TRBV5-4	NA	TRBD2	TRBJ2-7	TGTGCCAGCAGCGTGGTAGCGGGAGAAACCTACGAGCAGTACTTC	CASSVVAGETYEQYF
TRBV3-1/TRBV3-2	NA	NA	TRBJ1-5	TGTGCCAGCAGCCAAGAGTCGGGGCCCCAGCATTTT	CASSQESGPQHF
TRBV7-7	NA	NA	TRBJ2-5	TGTGCCAGCAGCTTCAACAGACAAGAGACCCAGTACTTC	CASSFNRQETQYF
TRBV19	NA	NA	TRBJ1-4	TGTGCCAGTACATCAGCATCGTCGGGTAATGAAAAACTGTTTTTT	CASTSASSGNEKLFF
TRBV30	NA	NA	TRBJ1-2	TGTGCCTGGAGTGTCGTAGGTCACTATGGCTACACCTTC	CAWSVVGHYGYTF
TRBV18	NA	NA	TRBJ2-3	TGTGCCAGCAAACCGACCCAGCGTGGAGATACGCAGTATTTT	CASKPTQRGDTQYF
TRBV9	NA	NA	TRBJ2-3	TGTGCCAGCAGTTTTGCGGGTTCCACAGATACGCAGTATTTT	CASSFAGSTDTQYF
TRBV5-1	NA	NA	TRBJ1-4	TGCGCCAGCAGCTGGTACCTACAGGGTGGGAATGAAAAACTGTTTTTT	CASSWYLQGGNEKLFF
TRBV28	NA	TRBD1	TRBJ1-1	TGTGCCAGCAGTTGGGACAGAGACACTGAAGCTTTCTTT	CASSWDRDTEAFF
TRBV7-3	NA	NA	TRBJ2-7	TGTGCCAGCAGCCAGGCGGGATCCTACGAGCAGTACTTC	CASSQAGSYEQYF
TRBV6-5	once	NA	TRBJ2-3	TGTGCCAGCAGTTCGGGGCGGCGGGGAACAGATACGCAGTATTTT	CASSSGRRGTDTQYF
TRBV18	NA	TRBD1	TRBJ2-7	TGTGCCAGCTCACCCAGGGACAGGGCTGGATGGGGCGAGCAGTACTTC	CASSPRDRAGWGEQYF
TRBV18	NA	TRBD1	TRBJ1-3	TGTGCCAGCTCACCCCAGACAGGGAACTCTGGAAACACCATATATTTT	CASSPQTGNSGNTIYF
TRBV30	NA	NA	TRBJ1-6	TGTGCCTGGAGTTGGGGACGGGATAATTCACCCCTCCACTTT	CAWSWGRDNSPLHF
TRBV21-1	NA	NA	TRBJ1-5	TGTGCCAGCAGCAAAGGGCAGGGGGCGCGAGGGCAGCCCCAGCATTTT	CASSKGQGARGQPQHF
TRBV4-1	once	TRBD1	TRBJ2-7	TGCGCCAGCAGCCGTTCCCCGGACAGGCGACACGAGCAGTACTTC	CASSRSPDRRHEQYF
TRBV5-1	NA	NA	TRBJ2-7	TGCGCCAGCAGCTTAGGACAGCCAGCTGGCGAGCAGTACTTC	CASSLGQPAGEQYF
TRBV12-3/TRBV12-4	few	NA	TRBJ1-4	TGTGCCAGCACCCTTCGCCATAATGAAAAACTGTTTTTT	CASTLRHNEKLFF
TRBV30	NA	NA	TRBJ1-6	TGTGCCTGGAGTGTCGTGGGAGGGGATTCACCCCTCCACTTT	CAWSVVGGDSPLHF
TRBV28	NA	NA	TRBJ1-3	TGTGCCAGCAGCCAATTAAGCGGGGGCTCGTCTGGAAACACCATATATTTT	CASSQLSGGSSGNTIYF
TRBV5-1	NA	TRBD1	TRBJ2-7	TGCGCCAGCAGCCCGAGCGTAGCCGGCGGGACAGGGAAGTACGAGCAGTACTTC	CASSPSVAGGTGKYEQYF
TRBV2	NA	TRBD1	TRBJ1-6	TGTGCCAGCACCCGACAGGGCCCCAAAAATTCACCCCTCCACTTT	CASTRQGPKNSPLHF
TRBV28	few	TRBD1	TRBJ2-1	TGTGCCAGCAGTTTAACCTACAGGGGCCCCTACAATGAGCAGTTCTTC	CASSLTYRGPYNEQFF
TRBV6-5	NA	TRBD1	TRBJ2-7	TGTGCCAGCAGGGATCCGGGACAGGGGGTTGGTGAGCAGTACTTC	CASRDPGQGVGEQYF
TRBV9	NA	TRBD1	TRBJ2-2	TGTGCCAGCAGCTTTCCCCCAGGGGGTCTGTTTTTT	CASSFPPGGLFF
TRBV5-1	NA	TRBD1	TRBJ2-1	TGCGCCAGCAGCTTGGGGGATACAGGGGATGAGCAGTTCTTC	CASSLGDTGDEQFF
TRBV3-1/TRBV3-2	NA	NA	TRBJ2-3	TGTGCCAGCAGTCGTAAAGGCACAGATACGCAGTATTTT	CASSRKGTDTQYF